Below are 32 T cell receptor beta chains sequenced from a single sample in a study of shared T cell receptors in the human thymus. Data came from immunoSEQ multiplex PCR; TCRdb stores just in-frame clones and leaves some out. The sample shows 700,000 or so clones, 70% to 90% of them seen only once. The sample also formed part of further work on human thymus T cells.

The sample consisted of thymocytes. These receptors were obtained from a girl in the first two years of life with a congenital heart defect.

The chain recombines TRBV5-6 with TRBJ2-2, with 7 bases that match TRBD1. V dropped 4 bases and J dropped 2; count of bases not matched to a gene: 2. Germline CDR1 and CDR2: SGHDT and YYEEEE. The CDR3 contains 14 residues. The CDR3 DNA is TGTGCCAGCAGCCGGGACAGAAACACCGGGGAGCTGTTTTTT. It codes for CASSRDRNTGELFF. Variable domain in full (rest from reference TRBV5-6 and TRBJ2-2): DAGVTQSPTHLIKTRGQQVTLRCSPKSGHDTVSWYQQALGQGPQFIFQYYEEEERQRGNFPDRFSGHQFPNYSSELNVNALLLGDSALYLCASSRDRNTGELFFGEGSRLTVL.

The chain has TRBV28 and TRBJ1-2; the match to TRBD1 covers 7 bases. The CDR3 length is 12 residues. The germline V gene encodes CDR1 MDHEN and CDR2 SYDVKM. J was trimmed by 4 bases and V by 6 bases; bases with no gene match: 2. Here the CDR3 reads CASRTGSYGYTF. The CDR3, as DNA: TGTGCCAGCAGGACAGGGAGCTATGGCTACACCTTC.

The chain combines TRBV9 with TRBJ1-2; a possible D gene is TRBD1 (6 bases). Between the trimmed V and J ends, which lost 0 bases and 0 bases, there was a span of 12 bases. This CDR3 spans 16 amino acids. Germline CDR1 and CDR2: SGDLS and YYNGEE. The CDR3 spells CASSVGDIPSNYGYTF. In DNA form, the CDR3 reads TGTGCCAGCAGCGTAGGGGACATCCCATCTAACTATGGCTACACCTTC.

Only a few counts were recorded for this clone. The chain links TRBV6-5 to TRBJ1-2; TRBD1 matches 10 bases. The CDR3 sequence is 12 residues long. The J segment lost 6 bases and the V segment lost 6 bases, leaving 1 base of the junction unmatched. Germline CDR1 and CDR2: MNHEY and SVGAGI. In DNA form, the CDR3 reads TGTGCCAGCAGGGACAGGGGGGATGGCTACACCTTC. This sequence encodes CASRDRGDGYTF.

The chain has TRBV4-3 and TRBJ1-2; no reliable D call. Germline lookup yields CDR1 LGHNA and CDR2 YSLEER. Trimming shortened V by 1 base and J by 5 bases, and 5 bases separated the two germline ends. CDR3 length: 12 residues. The CDR3: CASSQASYGYTF. The CDR3 nucleotides are TGCGCCAGCAGCCAAGCCTCGTATGGCTACACCTTC.

The chain uses TRBV4-1 and TRBJ2-3, with TRBD1 as a possible D gene (6 bases). Trimming took off 6 bases at V and 4 bases at J, with 23 bases between the two ends. The germline gives CDR1 MGHRA, CDR2 YSYEKL. This CDR3 region has 17 residues. CDR3 bases: TGCGCCAGCAGACACCTACGTGTCTCCAGGGGAGCAGATACGCAGTATTTT. Amino acid sequence: CASRHLRVSRGADTQYF.

The gene calls are TRBV27 and TRBJ2-3, with TRBD2 identical over 12 bases. CDR3 length: 18 amino acids. The V and J ends lost 1 base and 1 base, in that order; junction bases with no gene match: 6. The germline V gene has CDR1 MNHEY and CDR2 SMNVEV (reference sequence). In DNA form, the CDR3 reads TGTGCCAGCAGTTTATTACTAGCGGGGGGATGGGGCACAGATACGCAGTATTTT. Protein: CASSLLLAGGWGTDTQYF.

In its sample, this clone was seen a few times. The chain links TRBV12-5 to TRBJ1-2; a possible D gene is TRBD1 (5 bases). Trimming left V 3 bases short and J 0 bases short, with 20 bases between. Germline values: CDR1 LGHNT, CDR2 FRNRAP. The CDR3 has 18 amino acids. CDR3: CASGFPPGGEDANYGYTF. CDR3 sequence (DNA): TGTGCTAGTGGTTTCCCCCCAGGAGGGGAGGACGCTAACTATGGCTACACCTTC.

Only a few counts were recorded for this clone. The chain combines TRBV13 with TRBJ1-1; 9 bases are a match to TRBD1. With V trimmed by 11 bases and J by 4 bases, 8 bases remained unmatched. Germline CDR1 is PRHDT and CDR2 is FYEKMQ (reference sequence). The CDR3 runs 13 residues. As DNA, the CDR3 is TGTGCCGGCAACCAGGACAGGGGCACTGAAGCTTTCTTT. It yields the protein CAGNQDRGTEAFF.

The chain is built from TRBV27 and TRBJ1-2, with D maybe TRBD1 (6 bases). Trimming pared 5 bases from V and 7 bases from J, leaving 20 bases between. The CDR3 length is 15 residues. The germline V gene has CDR1 MNHEY and CDR2 SMNVEV (reference sequence). CDR3 in DNA: TGTGCCAGCAGTAGAACAGGGCCCCTTATGTCTGGCTACACCTTC. Translated: CASSRTGPLMSGYTF.

The chain carries TRBV7-9 and TRBJ1-6; 7 nucleotides align to TRBD1. Germline V gene data show CDR1 as SEHNR and CDR2 as FQNEAQ (reference sequence). Trimming took 7 bases from V and 0 from J; bases not matched to a gene: 9. CDR3 length: 17 amino acids. The CDR3 reads CASTSQQGSSYNSPLHF. In nucleotides, the CDR3 is TGTGCCAGCACTTCGCAACAGGGGAGCTCCTATAATTCACCCCTCCACTTT.

The chain joins TRBV5-6 to TRBJ2-4; 10 bases line up with TRBD1. V lost 0 bases and J lost 0; bases outside the gene matches: 6. CDR1 is SGHDT and CDR2 is YYEEEE in the germline V gene. CDR3 size: 18 residues. Here the CDR3 DNA reads TGTGCCAGCAGCTTGGGGGACAGGGGTGTAGTAGCCAAAAACATTCAGTACTTC. This codes for CASSLGDRGVVAKNIQYF.

This clone has just a few counts. One end of the junction fails to match germline, which may point to a read error. CDR3 nucleotides: TGCGCCAGCAGCTTGGCCCGGTCCCGGACAGGTCCGAACCCCGGGGAGCTGTTTTTT. Amino acids: CASSLARSRTGPNPGELFF. V and J are TRBV5-1 and TRBJ2-2, with 7 bases identical to TRBD1. CDR3 size: 19 residues. Germline CDR1 reads SGHRS; CDR2 reads YFSETQ. Together with reference TRBV5-1 and TRBJ2-2, the CDR3 gives the full variable domain: KAGVTQTPRYLIKTRGQQVTLSCSPISGHRSVSWYQQTPGQGLQFLFEYFSETQRNKGNFPGRFSGRQFSNSRSEMNVSTLELGDSALYLCASSLARSRTGPNPGELFFGEGSRLTVL.

V gene TRBV6-1 combines with J gene TRBJ2-5; 8 bases agree with TRBD2. With 7 bases clipped from V and 1 base from J, the junction kept 8 bases outside the gene matches. Germline CDR1 is MNHNS and CDR2 is SASEGT. The CDR3 sequence is 15 residues long. In DNA, the CDR3 is TGTGCCAGCAACGATCGGCGGGGGGCCCAAGAGACCCAGTACTTC. Protein: CASNDRRGAQETQYF.

The chain carries TRBV14 and TRBJ2-6; a possible D gene is TRBD1 (6 bases). V lost 4 bases and J 0 bases, leaving 16 bases between the germline ends. The CDR3 loop spans 18 amino acids. The germline CDR1 and CDR2 sequences are SGHDN and FVKESK. CDR3: CASSPPGVDLSGANVLTF. CDR3 nucleotides: TGTGCCAGCAGCCCCCCAGGGGTCGACCTCTCTGGGGCCAACGTCCTGACTTTC.

V gene TRBV2 combines with J gene TRBJ2-6, with 14 positions matching TRBD2. J lost 1 base, V lost 10 bases, and 12 bases had no gene match. The germline V gene encodes CDR1 SNHLY and CDR2 FYNNEI. The CDR3 covers 19 residues. CDR3 bases: TGTGCCAACCCGAAGAAGGGACTAGCGGGGGAATCTGGGGCCAACGTCCTGACTTTC. Translation gives CANPKKGLAGESGANVLTF.

The chain links TRBV11-2 to TRBJ2-1; 9 positions match TRBD2. V shed 5 bases and J 8 bases; nucleotides not matched to a gene: 10. Germline CDR1 is SGHAT and CDR2 is FQNNGV. There are 15 residues in the CDR3. The DNA for the CDR3 is TGTGCCAGCAGCCCCAGGGGCGGGGGGGCCGATGAGCAGTTCTTC. Its protein is CASSPRGGGADEQFF.

The CDR3 here is CASSTAPLQGNYGYTF. The CDR3 DNA is TGTGCCAGTAGTACCGCACCCTTACAGGGAAACTATGGCTACACCTTC. The chain recombines TRBV19 with TRBJ1-2, with TRBD1 as a possible D gene (6 bases). The V gene lost 4 bases and the J gene lost 2 bases, with 17 bases spanning the gap. This CDR3 is built from 16 residues. CDR1 is LNHDA, CDR2 SQIVND, per germline (reference sequence).

The J gene is TRBJ2-1, the V gene TRBV15, with D perhaps TRBD2 (7 bases). There are 20 residues in the CDR3. The germline V and J ends were trimmed by 1 base and 0 bases, with 22 bases remaining between them. From germline, CDR1 is LNHNV and CDR2 YYDKDF (reference sequence). The CDR3 spells CATSRGPRGLPSSSYNEQFF. The CDR3 nucleotides read TGTGCCACCAGCAGAGGTCCGCGGGGGCTGCCCTCTAGCTCCTACAATGAGCAGTTCTTC.

This chain joins TRBV7-9 and TRBJ1-5; D not certain. V dropped 5 bases and J dropped 3 bases, with 11 bases sitting between them. Germline V gives CDR1 SEHNR, CDR2 FQNEAQ (reference sequence). The CDR3 has 14 amino acids. In DNA form, the CDR3 reads TGTGCCAGCAGCAATCCATCCCCCAATCAGCCCCAGCATTTT. Translation gives CASSNPSPNQPQHF.

This chain links TRBV5-6 with TRBJ1-6; D is ambiguous. The ends were cut back, 0 bases at V and 10 bases at J, with 17 bases in the middle. CDR3 length: 16 amino acids. Looked up from germline, CDR1 is SGHDT and CDR2 is YYEEEE. The CDR3 bases are TGTGCCAGCAGCTTGGGGGAGTCGCGGGTGGGCTCACCCCTCCACTTT. Translation gives CASSLGESRVGSPLHF.

This rearrangement joins TRBV6-5 to TRBJ1-2; D uncertain. The CDR3 sequence is 12 residues long. The germline CDR1 and CDR2 sequences are MNHEY and SVGAGI. Trimming pared 6 bases from V and 4 bases from J, leaving 9 bases between. Here the CDR3 DNA reads TGTGCCAGCAGAACCGACACCTATGGCTACACCTTC. Its translation is CASRTDTYGYTF.

This rearrangement joins TRBV10-2 to TRBJ1-4; unclear D gene. There are 13 residues in the CDR3. Trimming took off 3 bases at V and 12 bases at J, with 14 bases between the two ends. Germline CDR1 WSHSY, CDR2 SAAADI. DNA for the CDR3: TGCGCCAGCAGTGAAGGCCAGACGAGGGAACTGTTTTTT. Its translation is CASSEGQTRELFF.

V is TRBV29-1 and J is TRBJ1-1, with 7 bases fitting TRBD1. The germline gives CDR1 SQVTM, CDR2 ANQGSEA. The trim removed 2 bases at V and 0 bases at J, leaving 3 bases unmatched. CDR3 length equals 14 residues. The CDR3 sequence is CSVEPTGMNTEAFF. The CDR3 bases are TGCAGCGTTGAACCGACAGGGATGAACACTGAAGCTTTCTTT.

The chain couples TRBV10-3 to TRBJ2-2; a possible D gene is TRBD2 (5 bases). The CDR3 has 15 amino acids. V gave up 8 bases and J gave up 4 bases, with 17 bases separating them. The germline CDR1 and CDR2 sequences are ENHRY and SYGVKD. CDR3 residues: CAIPKKRRSTGELFF. The DNA of the CDR3 is TGTGCCATCCCTAAGAAGAGGAGGAGCACCGGGGAGCTGTTTTTT.

CDR3 DNA sequence: TGTGCCAGTAGCCCCATGGAGGGGAGGGGTCAGCCCCAGCATTTT. Its translation: CASSPMEGRGQPQHF. The chain has TRBV19 and TRBJ1-5; possible D gene TRBD1, 5 bases. Trimming took off 6 bases at V and 6 bases at J, with 18 bases between the two ends. Germline values: CDR1 LNHDA, CDR2 SQIVND (reference sequence). This CDR3 region has 15 residues.

The rearrangement joins TRBV6-6 to TRBJ1-4; maybe TRBD1 (5 bases). The CDR3 loop spans 13 amino acids. Trimming took off 0 bases at V and 8 bases at J, with 7 bases between the two ends. Germline V CDR1 and CDR2: MNHNY, SVGAGI (reference sequence). Written as DNA, the CDR3 is TGTGCCAGCAGTTACTCAGGGGTCGAAAAACTGTTTTTT. Its translation: CASSYSGVEKLFF.

The J gene is TRBJ1-1, the V gene TRBV5-6; possible D gene TRBD1, 5 bases. CDR1 and CDR2 from the germline V gene are SGHDT and YYEEEE. V was cut by 6 bases and J by 2 bases, with 14 bases left in between. The CDR3 sequence is 14 residues long. The CDR3: CASTLWGGNTEAFF. The CDR3 bases are TGTGCCAGCACCCTTTGGGGGGGAAACACTGAAGCTTTCTTT. The complete variable domain, with remaining parts taken from reference TRBV5-6 and TRBJ1-1, reads DAGVTQSPTHLIKTRGQQVTLRCSPKSGHDTVSWYQQALGQGPQFIFQYYEEEERQRGNFPDRFSGHQFPNYSSELNVNALLLGDSALYLCASTLWGGNTEAFFGQGTRLTVV.

This clone was picked up a small number of times. The chain employs TRBV2 and TRBJ2-2; D gene uncertain. Looked up from germline, CDR1 is SNHLY and CDR2 is FYNNEI. The CDR3 consists of 15 residues. V lost 4 bases and J lost 1, with 10 bases in between. For the CDR3, the DNA is TGTGCCAGCAGTGTCTCTGCGAGGAACACCGGGGAGCTGTTTTTT. Protein: CASSVSARNTGELFF.

The chain combines TRBV7-9 with TRBJ2-7; 7 nucleotides align to TRBD1. The CDR3 is 15 residues long. The V gene's germline CDR1 is SEHNR and CDR2 FQNEAQ (reference sequence). V lost 2 bases, J lost 3 bases, and 7 bases stayed unmatched. This chain's CDR3 is CASSLFGTESYEQYF. CDR3 nucleotide sequence: TGTGCCAGCAGCTTATTTGGGACAGAGAGCTACGAGCAGTACTTC.

The chain uses TRBV5-1 and TRBJ2-7; 7 nucleotides agree with TRBD2. The CDR3 totals 16 residues. Losses at the gene ends were 0 bases for V and 2 bases for J; bases not matched to a gene: 8. In germline, CDR1 is SGHRS, CDR2 YFSETQ. The CDR3 is CASSLAAGVSTYEQYF. The CDR3 DNA sequence: TGCGCCAGCAGCTTGGCCGCGGGGGTTTCAACCTACGAGCAGTACTTC. The complete variable domain, with remaining parts taken from reference TRBV5-1 and TRBJ2-7, reads KAGVTQTPRYLIKTRGQQVTLSCSPISGHRSVSWYQQTPGQGLQFLFEYFSETQRNKGNFPGRFSGRQFSNSRSEMNVSTLELGDSALYLCASSLAAGVSTYEQYFGPGTRLTVT.

The rearrangement joins TRBV18 to TRBJ2-6; TRBD1 agrees at 7 bases. The V gene end was trimmed by 5 bases and the J gene end by 0 bases; junction bases not matched to a gene: 10. Germline V gene lookup returns CDR1 KGHSH and CDR2 LQKENI. The CDR3 loop spans 18 amino acids. CDR3 region: CASSFPGQINSGANVLTF. For the CDR3, the DNA is TGTGCCAGCTCATTCCCGGGACAGATAAACTCTGGGGCCAACGTCCTGACTTTC.